Here is one T cell receptor beta chain with its context. Its specificity is not known. The source of the sample is a study of OX40 agonist ivuxolimab in advanced cancers. V was cut by 0 bases and J by 2 bases, with 8 bases left in between. The germline gives CDR1 SGHNT, CDR2 YYREEE (reference sequence). CDR3 length equals 14 residues. Here immunoSEQ multiplex PCR was the method, and the copy in TCRdb shows in-frame clones only, minus some. The data show tens of thousands of clones, with approximately 86% seen just once and 30% to 35% held by the top ten. Whole-study results and caveats: In a subset of nonresponders, normalized T-cell clonal expansion was also low.

The sequenced sample was CD4+ or CD8+ T cells sorted from blood, obtained in a trial of the OX40 agonist ivuxolimab. This sequence joins TRBV5-4 and TRBJ2-5, with TRBD2 as a possible D gene (5 bases). The TCR comes from an adult with an advanced solid tumor such as melanoma, head and neck, liver or kidney cancer. CDR3 DNA sequence: TGTGCCAGCAGCTTGGCTAGCATACAAGAGACCCAGTACTTC. This codes for CASSLASIQETQYF.